This entry concerns a single TCR beta chain. Libraries were prepared by immunoSEQ multiplex PCR; TCRdb keeps only in-frame clonotypes and omits some of them. The sample has about 92,000 clones; about 74% are singletons. This specimen comes from a study of cytotoxic CD8 clonotypes in ibrutinib-treated CLL. CDR3 size: 15 residues. The junction had 10 bases not matched to a gene; V was cut back by 5 bases and J by 4 bases. Germline values: CDR1 MNHEY, CDR2 SMNVEV (reference sequence). The sequencing here drew on PBMCs, taken after 24 months of ibrutinib treatment. The receptor was isolated from a human donor with chronic lymphocytic leukemia. The genes are TRBV27 and TRBJ1-2; TRBD1 matches at 7 bases. CDR3 loop: CASSLRDRAIYGYTF. The CDR3 coding sequence is TGTGCCAGCAGTCTTAGAGACAGGGCAATCTATGGCTACACCTTC.